These 16 T cell receptor beta chains came from one sample sequenced in a study of brain T cells in children with intractable seizures. Time point described: blood from clinic visit 5 months post-surgery; TSC patient then seizure free. The data were produced by immunoSEQ multiplex PCR, yet TCRdb's version contains in-frame clones alone and is incomplete. This table has hundreds of thousands of clones, over 90% appearing once. The sample was peripheral blood, taken roughly 5 months after surgery. Source of these receptors: a boy in the first two years of life with tuberous sclerosis and intractable seizures.

This clone came up once. V usage is TRBV19 and J usage is TRBJ2-1; 10 positions agree with TRBD2. The germline CDR1 and CDR2 sequences are LNHDA and SQIVND (reference sequence). V shed 7 bases, J shed 9 bases, and the junction held 3 bases outside the gene matches. The CDR3 is 12 amino acids. The CDR3 reads CASTPSGSEQFF. For the CDR3, the DNA is TGTGCCAGTACCCCTAGCGGGAGTGAGCAGTTCTTC. The whole variable domain, filled in from reference TRBV19 and TRBJ2-1, reads DGGITQSPKYLFRKEGQNVTLSCEQNLNHDAMYWYRQDPGQGLRLIYYSQIVNDFQKGDIAEGYSVSREKKESFPLTVTSAQKNPTAFYLCASTPSGSEQFFGPGTRLTVL.

The rearrangement uses TRBV29-1 and TRBJ1-1; no firm D call. Germline V lookup: CDR1 SQVTM, CDR2 ANQGSEA. The CDR3 has 14 amino acids. V lost 5 bases and J 0 bases, leaving 13 bases between the germline ends. This CDR3 reads CSVRRETMNTEAFF. CDR3 coding DNA: TGCAGCGTTCGACGGGAAACGATGAACACTGAAGCTTTCTTT.

This clone was detected once. The chain links TRBV6-5 to TRBJ1-4; D is undetermined. This CDR3 is 13 amino acids long. The ends were cut back, 9 bases at V and 5 bases at J, with 13 bases in the middle. Germline V gene sequence: CDR1 MNHEY, CDR2 SVGAGI. The CDR3 region is CASRRTSNEKLFF. CDR3 DNA: TGTGCCAGTCGACGGACTTCGAATGAAAAACTGTTTTTT.

This clone has more than one count but fewer than ten. The gene calls are TRBV30 and TRBJ1-2; the D gene is possibly TRBD1 (5 bases). The CDR3 runs to 13 residues. Germline V lookup: CDR1 GTSNPN, CDR2 SVGIG (reference sequence). V lost 4 bases, J lost 4 bases, and 13 bases lay in between. The CDR3 spells CAWKQGFFYGYTF. DNA of the CDR3: TGTGCCTGGAAGCAGGGTTTTTTCTATGGCTACACCTTC.

The chain combines TRBV6-5 with TRBJ2-7; no reliable D call. Germline lookup yields CDR1 MNHEY and CDR2 SVGAGI. Trimming stripped 6 bases from V and 0 bases from J, with 15 bases between. The CDR3 covers 15 residues. The CDR3 protein is CASSPPRVSSYEQYF. The CDR3 DNA follows: TGTGCCAGCAGCCCACCCCGGGTCAGCTCCTACGAGCAGTACTTC.

V usage is TRBV6-5 and J usage is TRBJ2-1, with no clear D. In germline, CDR1 is MNHEY, CDR2 SVGAGI. There are 13 residues in the CDR3. V lost 2 bases and J 6 bases, leaving 8 bases between the germline ends. This CDR3 is CASSYAAGNEQFF. CDR3 DNA: TGTGCCAGCAGTTACGCGGCAGGCAATGAGCAGTTCTTC.

This chain joins TRBV6-5 and TRBJ1-6; 9 positions match TRBD1. CDR3 length: 11 residues. Germline V gene sequence: CDR1 MNHEY, CDR2 SVGAGI. V lost 10 bases and J lost 16; bases outside the gene matches: 8. This chain's CDR3 is CATGDRAILHF. The CDR3 DNA reads TGTGCCACGGGGGACAGGGCTATACTCCACTTT.

The chain recombines TRBV7-3 with TRBJ2-7; D ambiguous. CDR1 and CDR2 from the germline V gene are SGHTA and FQGTGA. The CDR3 runs to 14 residues. The V end lost 5 bases, the J end lost 1 base, and 12 bases lay between the germline ends. The CDR3: CASSPGTGSYEQYF. The CDR3 nucleotides are TGTGCCAGCAGCCCAGGTACTGGATCCTACGAGCAGTACTTC.

The CDR3 spells CASSTNTEAFF. CDR3 DNA sequence: TGTGCCAGCAGTACGAACACTGAAGCTTTCTTT. V gene TRBV27 combines with J gene TRBJ1-1; no reliable D call. The CDR3 loop spans 11 amino acids. V was pared by 5 bases and J by 1 base, with 2 bases between. Germline V gene lookup returns CDR1 MNHEY and CDR2 SMNVEV (reference sequence).

The genes are TRBV13 and TRBJ2-7, with D possibly being TRBD2 (6 bases). CDR1 and CDR2 from the germline V gene are PRHDT and FYEKMQ (reference sequence). Between the trimmed V and J ends, which lost 6 bases and 6 bases, there was a span of 21 bases. This CDR3 has 15 residues. This CDR3 is CASSTNRDFFGEQYF. The CDR3 DNA follows: TGTGCCAGCAGTACCAATCGGGACTTTTTCGGCGAGCAGTACTTC.

This chain uses TRBV19 with TRBJ1-5; the match to TRBD1 covers 9 bases. The J segment lost 5 bases and the V segment lost 7 bases, leaving 3 bases of the junction unmatched. Germline V gives CDR1 LNHDA, CDR2 SQIVND (reference sequence). This CDR3 comprises 13 residues. The CDR3 loop is CASKQGADQPQHF. For the CDR3, the DNA is TGTGCCAGTAAACAGGGGGCCGATCAGCCCCAGCATTTT.

V usage is TRBV7-8 and J usage is TRBJ1-2; TRBD1 is a possible D gene (5 bases). The CDR3 is 14 residues long. From germline, CDR1 is SGHVS and CDR2 FQNEAQ. V was clipped by 5 bases and J by 4 bases, with 14 bases between them. CDR3 coding DNA: TGTGCCAGCAGCCTTAGAGGGACCGGCTATGGCTACACCTTC. Protein: CASSLRGTGYGYTF.

This clone was picked up a small number of times. The genes are TRBV4-1 and TRBJ1-2; no clear D gene. Germline CDR1 is MGHRA and CDR2 is YSYEKL. The CDR3 totals 12 residues. The germline V and J ends were trimmed by 6 bases and 6 bases, with 11 bases remaining between them. CDR3 in amino acids: CASRNVGDGYTF. The CDR3 nucleotides read TGCGCCAGCAGAAATGTTGGGGATGGCTACACCTTC.

This chain connects TRBV4-1 to TRBJ2-7; D uncertain. Germline V gene sequence: CDR1 MGHRA, CDR2 YSYEKL. The CDR3 runs to 15 residues. Trimming cost V 3 bases and J 0 bases, with 12 bases left between them. The CDR3 DNA follows: TGCGCCAGCAGCCAGACATCAGGTTGCTCCTACGAGCAGTACTTC. This sequence encodes CASSQTSGCSYEQYF.

The gene calls are TRBV6-1 and TRBJ2-6, with D unresolved. Trimming removed 3 bases at V and 0 bases at J, with 18 bases between. The CDR3 length is 19 residues. Germline V lookup: CDR1 MNHNS, CDR2 SASEGT. The CDR3 coding sequence is TGTGCCAGCAGTGAGTTTAAAGGGAACTGGGACTCTGGGGCCAACGTCCTGACTTTC. Its protein product is CASSEFKGNWDSGANVLTF.

With respect to this clone: The same CDR3 also results from other DNA sequences found in this sample. The rearrangement links TRBV18 to TRBJ1-5; D is uncertain. The ends were cut back, 5 bases at V and 2 bases at J, with 7 bases in the middle. In germline, CDR1 is KGHSH, CDR2 LQKENI. The CDR3 is 13 amino acids. CDR3 sequence reads: CASSTGGNQPQHF. The CDR3 region has the DNA TGTGCCAGCTCAACCGGGGGCAATCAGCCCCAGCATTTT.